This entry is about one T cell receptor (beta chain). Germline V CDR1 and CDR2: SEHNR, FQNEAQ (reference sequence). The CDR3 is made up of 15 amino acids. The J segment lost 4 bases and the V segment lost 5 bases, leaving 4 bases of the junction unmatched. The data were taken from a study of blood T cell repertoires in COVID-19. Overall study context: COVID-19 samples from acute and convalescent phases originated in the United States, Italy and Spain.

The authors' processing: Estimated nucleated cell counts came from reference gene primer amplification. The protocol was immunoSEQ multiplex PCR, while the TCRdb copy is restricted to in-frame clones and leaves out a portion. The D gene and trimming were derived from the DNA, and the V and J assignments and clone size from that table. This sample has about 270,000 clones, with roughly 84% found just once. The TCR comes from a human donor in a cohort sampled during active COVID-19. Sequenced input: peripheral blood. The chain is built from TRBV7-9 and TRBJ2-2; 10 positions agree with TRBD1. CDR3 loop: CASSDRGRGTGELFF. In DNA, the CDR3 is TGTGCCAGCAGCGACAGGGGGCGCGGCACCGGGGAGCTGTTTTTT.